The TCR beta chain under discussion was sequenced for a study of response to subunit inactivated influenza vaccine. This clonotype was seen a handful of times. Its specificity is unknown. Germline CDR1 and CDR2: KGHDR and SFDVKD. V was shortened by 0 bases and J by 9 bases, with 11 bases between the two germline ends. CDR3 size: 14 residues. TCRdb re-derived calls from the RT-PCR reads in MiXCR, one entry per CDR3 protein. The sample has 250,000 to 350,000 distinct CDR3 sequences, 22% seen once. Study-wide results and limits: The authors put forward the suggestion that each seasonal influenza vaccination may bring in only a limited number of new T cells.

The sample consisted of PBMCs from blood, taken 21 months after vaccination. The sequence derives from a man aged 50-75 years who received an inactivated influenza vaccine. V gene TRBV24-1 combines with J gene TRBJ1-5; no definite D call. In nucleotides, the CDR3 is TGTGCCACCAGTGATTTGCAAGTTGGGTCGCCCCAGCATTTT. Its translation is CATSDLQVGSPQHF.